The next 3 T cell receptor beta chains were all read from a single sample in a study of blood T cell repertoires in COVID-19. Produced via immunoSEQ multiplex PCR; TCRdb's table is partial and in-frame only. The sample holds 15,000 or so clones, roughly nine tenths seen once. Sequencing was done on a sample of peripheral blood. The receptor source for this set is a woman in her 70s in a cohort sampled during active or convalescent COVID-19.

V and J are TRBV7-8 and TRBJ2-2; tentative D call: TRBD1 (6 bases). This CDR3 has 15 amino acids. Germline-derived CDR1 and CDR2 are SGHVS and FQNEAQ. V lost 3 bases and J lost 2, with 10 bases in between. This CDR3 reads CASSFEQGNTGELFF. The CDR3 DNA is TGTGCCAGCAGCTTTGAACAGGGTAACACCGGGGAGCTGTTTTTT.

The gene calls are TRBV9 and TRBJ2-3, with D uncertain. Per germline, CDR1 SGDLS and CDR2 YYNGEE. V lost 3 bases, J lost 4 bases, and 3 bases lay in between. This CDR3 is 11 amino acids long. DNA of the CDR3: TGTGCCAGCAGCGCCGCAGATACGCAGTATTTT. It specifies CASSAADTQYF.

The J gene is TRBJ1-1, the V gene TRBV30, with 10 bases identical to TRBD1. The CDR3 consists of 12 residues. Trimming at V came to 5 bases and at J to 4 bases, leaving 1 base not matched to a gene. Germline lookup yields CDR1 GTSNPN and CDR2 SVGIG (reference sequence). This chain's CDR3 is CAWGQGGTEAFF. The CDR3 bases are TGTGCCTGGGGACAGGGGGGCACTGAAGCTTTCTTT.